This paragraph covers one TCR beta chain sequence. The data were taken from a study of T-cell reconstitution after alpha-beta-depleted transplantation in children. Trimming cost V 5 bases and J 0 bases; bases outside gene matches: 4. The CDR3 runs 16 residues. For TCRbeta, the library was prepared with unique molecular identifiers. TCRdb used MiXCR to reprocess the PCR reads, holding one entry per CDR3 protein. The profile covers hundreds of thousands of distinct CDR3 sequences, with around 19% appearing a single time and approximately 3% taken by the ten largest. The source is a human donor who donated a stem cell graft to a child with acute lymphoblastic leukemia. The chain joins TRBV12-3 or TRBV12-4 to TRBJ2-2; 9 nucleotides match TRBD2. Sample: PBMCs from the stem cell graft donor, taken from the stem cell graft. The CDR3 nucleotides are TGTGCCAGCAGTGACCCTAGCGGGACGAACACCGGGGAGCTGTTTTTT. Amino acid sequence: CASSDPSGTNTGELFF.